These T cell receptor beta chains were read from a single sample in a study of cytomegalovirus exposure and HLA in healthy donors. The method was immunoSEQ multiplex PCR; TCRdb's version includes in-frame clones alone and lacks a portion of them. The sample has approximately 150,000 clones; approximately 70% are singletons. The sequenced sample was PBMCs. These receptors were obtained from a woman aged 40 to 50 in good health and CMV-seropositive. CDR3s include the opening cysteine and the closing phenylalanine or tryptophan. Each record gives: clone size, V gene, D gene, J gene, CDR3 DNA, CDR3 protein. A D gene is named only where the DNA matches it firmly. A clone size is listed for some rows: how often the clone was seen (once, few, many), or a class if it is expanded.

clone size: -; V gene: TRBV5-1; D gene: -; J gene: TRBJ2-5; CDR3 DNA: TGCGCCAGCAGCCCTCGGACAAACCAAGAGACCCAGTACTTC; CDR3 protein: CASSPRTNQETQYF
clone size: -; V gene: TRBV7-2; D gene: -; J gene: TRBJ2-5; CDR3 DNA: TGTGCCAGCAGTTGGGGGGGGCGGGCGACCCAAGAGACCCAGTACTTC; CDR3 protein: CASSWGGRATQETQYF
clone size: -; V gene: TRBV4-3; D gene: -; J gene: TRBJ2-1; CDR3 DNA: TGCGCCAGCAGCCAAGATCTAAGGGGAACGTTCAATGAGCAGTTCTTC; CDR3 protein: CASSQDLRGTFNEQFF
clone size: -; V gene: TRBV7-9; D gene: -; J gene: TRBJ2-5; CDR3 DNA: TGTTCCAGCAGCTTATTACAGTCCGGAGAGACCCAGTACTTC; CDR3 protein: CSSSLLQSGETQYF
clone size: -; V gene: TRBV5-1; D gene: TRBD2; J gene: TRBJ2-5; CDR3 DNA: TGCGCCAGCAGCTTTGGCGGGGGACGGGAGACCCAGTACTTC; CDR3 protein: CASSFGGGRETQYF
clone size: -; V gene: TRBV12-5; D gene: -; J gene: TRBJ1-2; CDR3 DNA: TGTGCTAGTGGTCCGGGGGGAAACTCTAACTATGGCTACACCTTC; CDR3 protein: CASGPGGNSNYGYTF
clone size: -; V gene: TRBV5-4; D gene: TRBD1; J gene: TRBJ1-2; CDR3 DNA: TGTGCCAGCAGCCCCGGGACAGGGGTAGACTACCCCTTC; CDR3 protein: CASSPGTGVDYPF
clone size: -; V gene: TRBV10-3; D gene: -; J gene: TRBJ2-2; CDR3 DNA: TGTGCCACCAAAACACAGGGCCCGGACGGGGAGCTGTTTTTT; CDR3 protein: CATKTQGPDGELFF
clone size: few; V gene: TRBV4-3; D gene: TRBD1; J gene: TRBJ1-6; CDR3 DNA: TGCGCCAGCAGCCAAGATCCCGGACAGGTGAATTCACCCCTCCACTTT; CDR3 protein: CASSQDPGQVNSPLHF
clone size: few; V gene: TRBV7-2; D gene: TRBD2; J gene: TRBJ2-1; CDR3 DNA: TGTGCCAGCAGCCCCCCCCTAAGCGGGAGGAATGAGCAGTTCTTC; CDR3 protein: CASSPPLSGRNEQFF
clone size: -; V gene: TRBV5-1; D gene: -; J gene: TRBJ2-1; CDR3 DNA: TGCGCCAGCAGCTTGTACGGCTACAATGAGCAGTTCTTC; CDR3 protein: CASSLYGYNEQFF
clone size: -; V gene: TRBV5-4; D gene: TRBD1; J gene: TRBJ2-7; CDR3 DNA: TGTGCCAGCAGCCAGATTGGACAGGGGGCTGTCGAGCAGTACTTC; CDR3 protein: CASSQIGQGAVEQYF
clone size: -; V gene: TRBV28; D gene: -; J gene: TRBJ2-7; CDR3 DNA: TGTGCCAGCAGCATACAGGGAGTAGGCTCCTACGAGCAGTACTTC; CDR3 protein: CASSIQGVGSYEQYF
clone size: -; V gene: TRBV5-6; D gene: -; J gene: TRBJ1-1; CDR3 DNA: TGTGCCAGCAGCTTGGTCGGGAGTGGCACTGAAGCTTTCTTT; CDR3 protein: CASSLVGSGTEAFF
clone size: few; V gene: TRBV6-5; D gene: -; J gene: TRBJ2-6; CDR3 DNA: TGTGCCAGCAGTTCCGGACAGTTCTCTGGGGCCAACGTCCTGACTTTC; CDR3 protein: CASSSGQFSGANVLTF
clone size: -; V gene: TRBV6-5; D gene: -; J gene: TRBJ1-5; CDR3 DNA: TGTGCCAGCAGTTACTCTTGGGACAAACTCCAGCCCCAGCATTTT; CDR3 protein: CASSYSWDKLQPQHF
clone size: -; V gene: TRBV4-3; D gene: -; J gene: TRBJ1-4; CDR3 DNA: TGCGCCAGCAGCCAAGTCCCAGGGGCAACTAATGAAAAACTGTTTTTT; CDR3 protein: CASSQVPGATNEKLFF
clone size: -; V gene: TRBV6-6; D gene: TRBD2; J gene: TRBJ2-3; CDR3 DNA: TGTGCCAGCAGTGGGGGACTAGCGGGAAACACAGATACGCAGTATTTT; CDR3 protein: CASSGGLAGNTDTQYF
clone size: -; V gene: TRBV2; D gene: TRBD2; J gene: TRBJ2-7; CDR3 DNA: TGTGCCAGCACCCCGGGGGGTCGGCCCGAGCAGTACTTC; CDR3 protein: CASTPGGRPEQYF
clone size: -; V gene: TRBV5-1; D gene: TRBD1; J gene: TRBJ2-7; CDR3 DNA: TGCGCCAGCAGCTTCACCGGGACAGGGGGCTACGAGCAGTACTTC; CDR3 protein: CASSFTGTGGYEQYF
clone size: -; V gene: TRBV5-1; D gene: -; J gene: TRBJ2-7; CDR3 DNA: TGCGCCAGCAGCCCGAATCCGGGAGACGAGCAGTACTTC; CDR3 protein: CASSPNPGDEQYF
clone size: -; V gene: TRBV7-9; D gene: TRBD2; J gene: TRBJ2-3; CDR3 DNA: TGTGCCAGCAGCCGATGGACTAGCACCAATCCAGATACGCAGTATTTT; CDR3 protein: CASSRWTSTNPDTQYF
clone size: -; V gene: TRBV13; D gene: -; J gene: TRBJ2-2; CDR3 DNA: TGTGCCAGCAGGACAGGGGAGGGTACCGGGGAGCTGTTTTTT; CDR3 protein: CASRTGEGTGELFF
clone size: -; V gene: TRBV6-1; D gene: -; J gene: TRBJ2-1; CDR3 DNA: TGTGCCAGCAGGTTGGCGGGGGCGCGCGAGTATGAGCAGTTCTTC; CDR3 protein: CASRLAGAREYEQFF
clone size: -; V gene: TRBV5-1; D gene: TRBD2; J gene: TRBJ2-3; CDR3 DNA: TGCGCCAGCCAACCGGGACTAGCGGCGGATACGCAGTATTTT; CDR3 protein: CASQPGLAADTQYF
clone size: -; V gene: TRBV28; D gene: -; J gene: TRBJ1-2; CDR3 DNA: TGTGCCACAACCGATCCACCTAGGGGCTACACCTTC; CDR3 protein: CATTDPPRGYTF
clone size: -; V gene: TRBV4-1; D gene: TRBD2; J gene: TRBJ2-5; CDR3 DNA: TGCGCCAGCAGCCAAGATCCTAGCGGGACATCCGGGGCCCAGTACTTC; CDR3 protein: CASSQDPSGTSGAQYF
clone size: -; V gene: TRBV5-1; D gene: TRBD1; J gene: TRBJ1-5; CDR3 DNA: TGCGCCAGCAGCCCACTGGACAGGGGGAAAATTAGCAATCAGCCCCAGCATTTT; CDR3 protein: CASSPLDRGKISNQPQHF
clone size: -; V gene: TRBV27; D gene: -; J gene: TRBJ1-2; CDR3 DNA: TGTGCCAGCAGTTACAGGGCGGGTTATGGCTACACCTTC; CDR3 protein: CASSYRAGYGYTF
clone size: -; V gene: TRBV19; D gene: -; J gene: TRBJ1-4; CDR3 DNA: TGTGCCAGTAGTAAGAGACAGGCAACTAATGAAAAACTGTTTTTT; CDR3 protein: CASSKRQATNEKLFF
clone size: few; V gene: TRBV18; D gene: TRBD1; J gene: TRBJ2-7; CDR3 DNA: TGTGCCAGCTCACCTTACGGGACAGTGGAATCCTACGAGCAGTACTTC; CDR3 protein: CASSPYGTVESYEQYF
clone size: -; V gene: TRBV9; D gene: TRBD1; J gene: TRBJ1-1; CDR3 DNA: TGTGCCAGCAGCGCTTGGGACAGGGGTACTGAAGCTTTCTTT; CDR3 protein: CASSAWDRGTEAFF
clone size: -; V gene: TRBV19; D gene: -; J gene: TRBJ1-1; CDR3 DNA: TGTGCCAGTAGTCTGCGCCCAAAAGGGAGGGGTTGGACTGAAGCTTTCTTT; CDR3 protein: CASSLRPKGRGWTEAFF
clone size: -; V gene: TRBV11-2; D gene: TRBD2; J gene: TRBJ2-1; CDR3 DNA: TGTGCCAGCAGGATAACTAGCGGGCTGCTGGGGGAGCAGTTCTTC; CDR3 protein: CASRITSGLLGEQFF
clone size: once; V gene: TRBV5-4; D gene: -; J gene: TRBJ1-2; CDR3 DNA: TGTGCCAGCAGCCCCGACAGCTTTAACTATGGCTACACCTTC; CDR3 protein: CASSPDSFNYGYTF
clone size: -; V gene: TRBV19; D gene: -; J gene: TRBJ1-5; CDR3 DNA: TGTGCCAGTAGGTCCGGGACATCTACCGATAGCAATCAGCCCCAGCATTTT; CDR3 protein: CASRSGTSTDSNQPQHF
clone size: -; V gene: TRBV2; D gene: -; J gene: TRBJ2-2; CDR3 DNA: TGTGCCAGCAGCCCAGGGGATCTTCTTACCGGGGAGCTGTTTTTT; CDR3 protein: CASSPGDLLTGELFF
clone size: -; V gene: TRBV29-1; D gene: -; J gene: TRBJ1-2; CDR3 DNA: TGCAGCGTTGGACAGAGTTCCCCCTATGGCTACACCTTC; CDR3 protein: CSVGQSSPYGYTF
clone size: -; V gene: TRBV7-2; D gene: -; J gene: TRBJ2-1; CDR3 DNA: TGTGCCAGCAGCGGAGGGGCAGGACCCGCCTACAATGAGCAGTTCTTC; CDR3 protein: CASSGGAGPAYNEQFF
clone size: -; V gene: TRBV7-9; D gene: -; J gene: TRBJ2-1; CDR3 DNA: TGTGCCAGCAGCTTAGTACAGGGCCAATACAATGAGCAGTTCTTC; CDR3 protein: CASSLVQGQYNEQFF
clone size: -; V gene: TRBV21-1; D gene: -; J gene: TRBJ2-7; CDR3 DNA: TGTGCCAGCAGCAAAGATGAGTTGACCTACGAGCAGTACTTC; CDR3 protein: CASSKDELTYEQYF
clone size: once; V gene: TRBV7-9; D gene: -; J gene: TRBJ2-6; CDR3 DNA: TGTGCCAGCAGCTTAGCGGGACTGAGAAACTCTGGGGCCAACGTCCTGACTTTC; CDR3 protein: CASSLAGLRNSGANVLTF
clone size: -; V gene: TRBV9; D gene: TRBD1; J gene: TRBJ1-3; CDR3 DNA: TGTGCCAGCAGCGCGGGACAGGGGGCTGGAAACACCATATATTTT; CDR3 protein: CASSAGQGAGNTIYF
clone size: -; V gene: TRBV6-4; D gene: TRBD1; J gene: TRBJ1-6; CDR3 DNA: TGTGCCAGCAGCCAGACCGGGACAGTCCATTCACCCCTCCACTTT; CDR3 protein: CASSQTGTVHSPLHF
clone size: -; V gene: TRBV19; D gene: -; J gene: TRBJ1-5; CDR3 DNA: TGTGCCGGCGGGGGTATTGACAATCAGCCCCAGCATTTT; CDR3 protein: CAGGGIDNQPQHF
clone size: many; V gene: TRBV9; D gene: -; J gene: TRBJ2-4; CDR3 DNA: TGTGCCAGCAACCTGGGCTCTGATGCCAAAAACATTCAGTACTTC; CDR3 protein: CASNLGSDAKNIQYF
clone size: -; V gene: TRBV5-1; D gene: -; J gene: TRBJ1-2; CDR3 DNA: TGCGCCAGCAGCCTTGACAGTCCCGCTAACTATGGCTACACCTTC; CDR3 protein: CASSLDSPANYGYTF
clone size: once; V gene: TRBV20-1; D gene: -; J gene: TRBJ2-1; CDR3 DNA: TGCAGGTTGGGGCAATCCAATGAGCAGTTCTTC; CDR3 protein: CRLGQSNEQFF
clone size: -; V gene: TRBV7-2; D gene: -; J gene: TRBJ2-3; CDR3 DNA: TGTGCCAGCAGCGTGAACAGGGAAGATACGCAGTATTTT; CDR3 protein: CASSVNREDTQYF
clone size: -; V gene: TRBV28; D gene: -; J gene: TRBJ2-2; CDR3 DNA: TGTTCCAGCACCAAGAACACCGGGGAGCTGTTTTTT; CDR3 protein: CSSTKNTGELFF
clone size: -; V gene: TRBV5-4; D gene: -; J gene: TRBJ2-3; CDR3 DNA: TGTGCCAGCAGCTTGGATGGGGGGTCGGTGGATACGCAGTATTTT; CDR3 protein: CASSLDGGSVDTQYF
clone size: -; V gene: TRBV29-1; D gene: -; J gene: TRBJ1-3; CDR3 DNA: TGCAGCGTAGCACGACAGAATGGAAACACCATATATTTT; CDR3 protein: CSVARQNGNTIYF
clone size: -; V gene: TRBV4-1; D gene: -; J gene: TRBJ2-1; CDR3 DNA: TGCGCCAGCAGCCAAGATCGGTTAGAGCAGTTCTTC; CDR3 protein: CASSQDRLEQFF